Each of the 14 T cell receptor beta chains below was sequenced from the same sample in a study of OX40 agonist ivuxolimab in advanced cancers. Measured with immunoSEQ multiplex PCR; TCRdb has only the in-frame clones, and not every one. The sample lists tens of thousands of clones, approximately 80% occurring once. Sequenced here: CD4+ or CD8+ T cells sorted from blood, sampled in a trial of the OX40 agonist ivuxolimab. The receptors originated from an adult with an advanced solid tumor such as melanoma, head and neck, liver or kidney cancer.

This chain connects TRBV5-4 to TRBJ1-1, with D perhaps TRBD1 (5 bases). V was shortened by 0 bases and J by 0 bases, with 9 bases between the two germline ends. This CDR3 spans 15 amino acids. Germline V gives CDR1 SGHNT, CDR2 YYREEE (reference sequence). The CDR3 sequence is CASSLGGAMNTEAFF. The CDR3 nucleotides read TGTGCCAGCAGCTTGGGAGGGGCAATGAACACTGAAGCTTTCTTT.

The chain employs TRBV7-2 and TRBJ2-4; no clear D. Germline assignment: CDR1 SGHTA and CDR2 FQGNSA. Trimming pared 6 bases from V and 5 bases from J, leaving 14 bases between. The CDR3 is 14 residues long. As DNA, the CDR3 is TGTGCCAGCAGTTCTACGGGTCCCCAAAACATTCAGTACTTC. It translates to CASSSTGPQNIQYF. Combining the CDR3 with reference TRBV7-2 and TRBJ2-4 gives the whole variable domain GAGVSQSPSNKVTEKGKDVELRCDPISGHTALYWYRQSLGQGLEFLIYFQGNSAPDKSGLPSDRFSAERTGGSVSTLTIQRTQQEDSAVYLCASSSTGPQNIQYFGAGTRLSVL.

The rearrangement uses TRBV7-9 and TRBJ2-5; TRBD1 matches at 8 bases. With V trimmed by 5 bases and J by 1 base, 15 bases remained unmatched. CDR3 length: 18 amino acids. Germline lookup yields CDR1 SEHNR and CDR2 FQNEAQ (reference sequence). In DNA, the CDR3 is TGTGCCAGCAGCCCAATGCTTGGGACAGGTTTAATCCAAGAGACCCAGTACTTC. It encodes CASSPMLGTGLIQETQYF.

The V call is TRBV4-3, the J call TRBJ1-5; D possibly corresponds to TRBD1 (5 bases). V was clipped by 4 bases and J by 0 bases, with 13 bases between them. This CDR3 region has 16 residues. Germline CDR1 reads LGHNA; CDR2 reads YSLEER. Here the CDR3 reads CASSPPDRASNQPQHF. CDR3 DNA sequence: TGCGCCAGCAGCCCCCCCGACAGAGCTAGCAATCAGCCCCAGCATTTT.

In its sample, this clone was seen once. V gene TRBV7-3 combines with J gene TRBJ2-3, with TRBD2 matching 9 bases. The CDR3 is 15 amino acids. V lost 2 bases and J lost 5; bases outside the gene matches: 5. Looked up from germline, CDR1 is SGHTA and CDR2 is FQGTGA. The CDR3 loop is CASSLAGGRKDTQYF. The CDR3 DNA is TGTGCCAGCAGCTTAGCGGGGGGGCGGAAAGATACGCAGTATTTT.

V gene TRBV6-5 combines with J gene TRBJ1-5, with D unresolved. CDR3 size: 14 residues. V shed 6 bases and J shed 7 bases, with 16 bases lying between them. Germline V gives CDR1 MNHEY, CDR2 SVGAGI. CDR3 loop: CASRPRVYGQPQHF. DNA of the CDR3: TGTGCCAGCAGACCTCGGGTGTATGGGCAGCCCCAGCATTTT.

This clone was found a few times. The chain recombines TRBV7-9 with TRBJ2-7; tentatively, D is TRBD1 or TRBD2 (5 bases each). The length of the CDR3 is 13 residues. The V gene lost 4 bases and the J gene lost 6 bases, with 13 bases spanning the gap. Germline lookup yields CDR1 SEHNR and CDR2 FQNEAQ (reference sequence). CDR3 DNA: TGTGCCAGCAGCTCACCCGGGGCCCTCGAGCAGTACTTC. This translates into CASSSPGALEQYF.

This clone appeared once. The genes are TRBV11-3 and TRBJ2-5; 9 nucleotides align to TRBD1. Germline V lookup: CDR1 SGHNT, CDR2 YENEEA. After removal of 5 bases from V and 3 bases from J, the junction contained 7 bases not matched to a gene. The CDR3 runs 15 residues. For the CDR3, the DNA is TGTGCCAGCAGCCGGAACCGGGACAGGGAAGAGACCCAGTACTTC. It encodes CASSRNRDREETQYF.

The chain joins TRBV5-1 to TRBJ1-1; TRBD1 matches 7 bases. CDR1 SGHRS and CDR2 YFSETQ come from the germline V gene. The CDR3 contains 16 residues. V was pared by 3 bases and J by 3 bases, with 11 bases of the junction left unmatched. This CDR3 reads CASSYRDSVLDTEAFF. For the CDR3, the DNA is TGCGCCAGCAGCTACCGGGACAGTGTATTGGACACTGAAGCTTTCTTT.

The chain recombines TRBV30 with TRBJ1-2, with D possibly TRBD1 on 6 matching bases. This CDR3 is built from 13 residues. V lost 5 bases, J lost 7 bases, and 17 bases lay in between. Per germline, CDR1 GTSNPN and CDR2 SVGIG (reference sequence). Here the CDR3 DNA reads TGTGCCTGGGTCGAGGACAGACCCTCTGGCTACACCTTC. Its translation is CAWVEDRPSGYTF.

There are a few counts of this clone. The chain joins TRBV28 to TRBJ1-5; unclear D gene. Germline-derived CDR1 and CDR2 are MDHEN and SYDVKM. CDR3 size: 15 residues. V lost 6 bases, J lost 4 bases, and 16 bases lay in between. The CDR3 nucleotides are TGTGCCAGCAGCCGCAGATCAGGTCGGAATCAGCCCCAGCATTTT. This gives the protein CASSRRSGRNQPQHF.

The chain has TRBV5-4 and TRBJ2-4, with D perhaps TRBD2 (6 bases). The CDR3 covers 15 residues. The germline V gene encodes CDR1 SGHNT and CDR2 YYREEE (reference sequence). V gave up 1 base and J gave up 6 bases, with 14 bases separating them. The CDR3 region is CASSLRLGEVNIQYF. CDR3 nucleotide sequence: TGTGCCAGCAGCTTGCGGTTGGGGGAGGTAAACATTCAGTACTTC.

The chain carries TRBV27 and TRBJ1-1; the D is unclear. V lost 6 bases and J 2 bases, leaving 4 bases between the germline ends. CDR1 and CDR2 (germline): MNHEY, SMNVEV (reference sequence). This CDR3 region has 11 residues. The CDR3 reads CASRTNTEAFF. DNA for the CDR3: TGTGCCAGCAGGACTAACACTGAAGCTTTCTTT.

The chain uses TRBV10-3 and TRBJ2-3, with a weak D call TRBD1 (5 bases). Trimming pared 7 bases from V and 5 bases from J, leaving 13 bases between. CDR1 is ENHRY, CDR2 SYGVKD, per germline. This CDR3 has 13 amino acids. As DNA, the CDR3 is TGTGCCATCAAAGGGGCAGGGATAGATACGCAGTATTTT. Protein product: CAIKGAGIDTQYF.